These T cell receptor beta chains were read from a single sample in a study of human CD8 memory T cell subsets. From the 5' RACE reads, TCRdb lists one entry per CDR3 protein and no DNA. This sample lists fewer than 20,000 distinct CDR3 sequences; its ten largest clones have 5% to 6%. The sequencing input was CD8+ T cells from PBMCs. These receptors all come from a human donor in good health. Each CDR3 is given with its conserved first and last residue. Clone size appears in some rows only: once, few, many, or a class for an expanded clone.

v_call	cdr3_length	j_call	clone_size	cdr3_aa
TRBV27	14	TRBJ2-3	.	CASSPARSTDTQYF
TRBV3-1	13	TRBJ2-7	medium-sized	CAPRDRDSYEQYF
TRBV5-1	15	TRBJ2-2	.	CASSFSRLLGGELFF
TRBV11-2	16	TRBJ2-1	.	CASSLVTSGPYNEQFF
TRBV4-1	15	TRBJ2-1	.	CASSATGSSYNEQFF
TRBV2	11	TRBJ1-1	.	CASSDFTEAFF
TRBV19	15	TRBJ1-1	.	CASSRSPNSNTEAFF
TRBV6-6	14	TRBJ2-2	.	CASSPQSNTGELFF
TRBV6-2/TRBV6-3	11	TRBJ1-6	medium-sized	CASKDNSPLHF
TRBV11-2	14	TRBJ2-1	.	CASSYSTGPREQFF
TRBV2	17	TRBJ2-7	medium-sized	CASRPGTSGLPSYEQYF
TRBV10-2	13	TRBJ2-5	medium-sized	CASSGLEQETQYF
TRBV6-6	13	TRBJ1-1	.	CASSYKDGGEAFF
TRBV6-2/TRBV6-3	14	TRBJ2-7	.	CASSTGVLLYEQYF
TRBV7-2	16	TRBJ2-2	.	CASSLGLAVGTGELFF
TRBV7-9	19	TRBJ2-3	.	CASSSNAPRSAASTDTQYF